These 2 T cell receptor beta chains were all obtained from the same sample, sequenced in a study of blood T cells in healthy people across ages. The use of a sample-barcoded 5' primer and a J-beta primer mix characterized a second PCR of roughly 6 to 11 cycles. Each CDR3 protein is one row after TCRdb ran MiXCR on the 5' RACE reads. The sample lists about 760,000 distinct CDR3 sequences, more than 55% occurring once. Sequenced: blood. The source is a man in his forties in good health.

This chain links TRBV4-3 with TRBJ2-7; 12 bases agree with TRBD2. The CDR3 is made up of 15 amino acids. CDR1 LGHNA and CDR2 YSLEER come from the germline V gene. Trimming cost V 4 bases and J 7 bases; bases outside gene matches: 8. The CDR3 sequence is CASSPLAGGPVEQYF. In DNA, the CDR3 is TGCGCCAGCAGCCCCCTAGCGGGAGGGCCAGTGGAGCAGTACTTC.

This clonotype was detected only a few times. This rearrangement joins TRBV27 to TRBJ2-1; D is ambiguous. This CDR3 is 16 amino acids long. V was trimmed by 3 bases and J by 0 bases, leaving 12 bases between them. Germline CDR1 MNHEY, CDR2 SMNVEV (reference sequence). CDR3: CASSLSLGISYNEQFF. The CDR3, as DNA: TGTGCCAGCAGTTTGTCCCTAGGGATCTCCTACAATGAGCAGTTCTTC.